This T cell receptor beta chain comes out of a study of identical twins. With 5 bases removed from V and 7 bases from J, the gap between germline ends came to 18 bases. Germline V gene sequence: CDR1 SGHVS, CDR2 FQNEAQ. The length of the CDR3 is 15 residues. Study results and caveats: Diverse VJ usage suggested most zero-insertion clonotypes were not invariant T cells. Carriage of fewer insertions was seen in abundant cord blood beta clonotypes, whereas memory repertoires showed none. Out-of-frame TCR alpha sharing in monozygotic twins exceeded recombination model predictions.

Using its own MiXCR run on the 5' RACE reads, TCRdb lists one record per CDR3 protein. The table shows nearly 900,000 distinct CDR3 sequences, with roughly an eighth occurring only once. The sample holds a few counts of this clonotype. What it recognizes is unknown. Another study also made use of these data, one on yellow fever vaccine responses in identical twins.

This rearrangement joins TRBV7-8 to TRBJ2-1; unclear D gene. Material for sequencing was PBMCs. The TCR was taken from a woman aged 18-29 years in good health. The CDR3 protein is CASSPSLGNRNEQFF. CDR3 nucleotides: TGTGCCAGCAGCCCATCCTTAGGAAATCGAAATGAGCAGTTCTTC.